A selection of T cell receptor beta chains follows, all from one sample in a study of blood T cell repertoires in COVID-19. Sequenced by immunoSEQ multiplex PCR; TCRdb stores in-frame clones only, minus some. The sample yields a few hundred thousand clones, 85% seen once. The specimen was PBMCs or T cells enriched from blood (not recorded which). The receptors shown here come from a woman aged 50 to 60 who had been exposed to COVID-19. CDR3s include the opening cysteine and the closing phenylalanine or tryptophan. The D gene is left open where the match is weak. Clone size appears in some rows only: once, few, many, or a class for an expanded clone.

CDR3 DNA	CDR3 protein	J gene	D gene	V gene	clone size
TGTGCCAGCAGCTTGTTGTCGTTCAATGAGCAGTTCTTC	CASSLLSFNEQFF	TRBJ2-1	NA	TRBV5-5	NA
TGCGCCAGCAGTGACGGAGGGATGGACGGAAAACTGTTTTTT	CASSDGGMDGKLFF	TRBJ1-4	NA	TRBV10-1	NA
TGTGCCAGTACTCAATACAGGGGTAACTATGGCTACACCTTC	CASTQYRGNYGYTF	TRBJ1-2	TRBD1	TRBV19	NA
TGTGCCAGCAGTTACTCGAGGGACAGGGGGAACACTGAAGCTTTCTTT	CASSYSRDRGNTEAFF	TRBJ1-1	TRBD1	TRBV6-2/TRBV6-3	NA
TGTGCCAGCAGCTTAGAAATCTCCGGGACCTACGAGCAGTACTTC	CASSLEISGTYEQYF	TRBJ2-7	NA	TRBV7-8	NA
TGTGCCAGCAGCTTATTAGAGTACAATGAGCAGTTCTTC	CASSLLEYNEQFF	TRBJ2-1	NA	TRBV7-9	NA
TGTGCCAGCAGTCCTATCTATAGCAATCAGCCCCAGCATTTT	CASSPIYSNQPQHF	TRBJ1-5	NA	TRBV28	NA
TGTGCCAGCAGCTTTACTAGCGGGGTAAACAATGAGCAGTTCTTC	CASSFTSGVNNEQFF	TRBJ2-1	TRBD2	TRBV7-3	once
TGCAGCGTCCGGGACAGGGTTAACGAGCAGTTCTTC	CSVRDRVNEQFF	TRBJ2-1	TRBD1	TRBV29-1	NA
TGTGCCAGCCGGGGAGGGAACACTGAAGCTTTCTTT	CASRGGNTEAFF	TRBJ1-1	NA	TRBV7-9	NA
TGTGCCAGCAGCTTGGACAGGGGTGCCTACGAGCAGTACTTC	CASSLDRGAYEQYF	TRBJ2-7	TRBD1	TRBV5-4	NA
TGTGCCAGCAGCTACAGCGGGGGGGCGAACCAAGAGACCCAGTACTTC	CASSYSGGANQETQYF	TRBJ2-5	TRBD2	TRBV7-2	NA
TGCGCCAGCAGCTTGCTGAGCACAGATACGCAGTATTTT	CASSLLSTDTQYF	TRBJ2-3	NA	TRBV5-1	NA
TGTGCCACCAGCAGAGCCTCTGGCAAACAGGGCAATCAGCCCCAGCATTTT	CATSRASGKQGNQPQHF	TRBJ1-5	NA	TRBV15	NA